These 21 T cell receptor beta chains were sequenced from one sample in a study of shared clonotypes between healthy human individuals. Clones were read by immunoSEQ multiplex PCR, and TCRdb kept only the in-frame ones, dropping some. The sample consists of some 1,900,000 clones, about 95% of them appearing once. Positive CCR7 selection of CD45RO-negative cells yielded the naive CD8 cells, and terminally differentiated effector memory CD45RA+ cells were excluded. Sequenced: naive CD8+ T cells sorted from blood. These TCRs come from a man younger than 35 in good health.

This clone is a singleton in its sample. This chain joins TRBV7-9 and TRBJ2-7, with D tentatively TRBD1 (6 bases). The V end was cut by 5 bases, the J end by 2 bases, with 19 bases between. Germline V gene data show CDR1 as SEHNR and CDR2 as FQNEAQ (reference sequence). The CDR3 runs 16 residues. The CDR3 sequence: CASSPALAGETYEQYF. The CDR3, as DNA: TGTGCCAGCAGCCCCGCCCTGGCAGGGGAAACCTACGAGCAGTACTTC.

The J gene is TRBJ2-7, the V gene TRBV7-6; no clear D gene. Between the trimmed V and J ends, which lost 0 bases and 1 base, there was a span of 7 bases. This CDR3 is built from 14 residues. CDR1 and CDR2 from the germline V gene are SGHVS and FNYEAQ. CDR3 in amino acids: CASSLAVRSYEQYF. In nucleotides, the CDR3 is TGTGCCAGCAGCTTAGCTGTCCGTTCCTACGAGCAGTACTTC.

The CDR3 here is CASSEGGRGEQYF. The CDR3 DNA is TGTGCCAGCAGTGAAGGGGGAAGAGGCGAGCAGTACTTC. The rearrangement joins TRBV2 to TRBJ2-7, with no clear D. CDR1 is SNHLY and CDR2 is FYNNEI in the germline V gene. With 1 base removed from V and 6 bases from J, the gap between germline ends came to 10 bases. This CDR3 contains 13 residues.

The J gene is TRBJ2-7, the V gene TRBV27; 9 bases match TRBD1. This CDR3 spans 13 amino acids. CDR1 and CDR2 from the germline V gene are MNHEY and SMNVEV (reference sequence). Unmatched junction bases numbered 2, after V lost 2 bases and J lost 6 bases. The CDR3 bases are TGTGCCAGCAGTTTAGGACAGGGGCCCGAGCAGTACTTC. This translates into CASSLGQGPEQYF.

The rearrangement links TRBV4-3 to TRBJ2-1; 11 nucleotides agree with TRBD2. Germline CDR1 reads LGHNA; CDR2 reads YSLEER. This CDR3 has 17 amino acids. J lost 2 bases, V lost 4 bases, and 7 bases had no gene match. The CDR3 here is CASSPLLAGETYNEQFF. In DNA, the CDR3 is TGCGCCAGCAGCCCATTACTAGCGGGAGAAACCTACAATGAGCAGTTCTTC.

The chain employs TRBV4-1 and TRBJ2-3, with TRBD2 identical over 11 bases. This CDR3 comprises 16 residues. CDR1 is MGHRA and CDR2 is YSYEKL in the germline V gene. The ends lost 4 bases at V and 5 bases at J; junction bases unmatched: 8. CDR3 sequence reads: CASSLVGTSGLDTQYF. CDR3 nucleotide sequence: TGCGCCAGCAGCCTTGTCGGGACTAGCGGACTAGATACGCAGTATTTT.

Turning to this clone: A single base separates this from a much larger clone, so it may be a read error. Other DNA sequences within the sample encode an identical CDR3. This rearrangement joins TRBV7-6 to TRBJ2-2; D is uncertain. This CDR3 comprises 11 residues. Between the trimmed V and J ends, which lost 5 bases and 8 bases, there was a span of 6 bases. The V gene's germline CDR1 is SGHVS and CDR2 FNYEAQ. The CDR3 loop is CASSPPGELFF. The CDR3 nucleotides are TGTGCCAGCAGCCCCCCGGGGGAGCTGTTTTTT.

This rearrangement joins TRBV6-1 to TRBJ2-7; the D gene is possibly TRBD1 (6 bases). Germline assignment: CDR1 MNHNS and CDR2 SASEGT. Deletions cut 5 bases from V and 2 bases from J, with 13 bases between. This CDR3 spans 14 amino acids. CDR3 residues: CASSLWGHTYEQYF. CDR3 DNA sequence: TGTGCCAGCAGTTTGTGGGGACACACCTACGAGCAGTACTTC.

This sequence joins TRBV6-1 and TRBJ1-2; D remains ambiguous. The V end was cut by 3 bases, the J end by 2 bases, with 7 bases between. CDR3 length equals 13 residues. Per germline, CDR1 MNHNS and CDR2 SASEGT. CDR3 loop: CASSDSFNYGYTF. The CDR3 bases are TGTGCCAGCAGTGACAGTTTCAACTATGGCTACACCTTC.

In DNA form, the CDR3 reads TGTGCCAGCAGTGAAGAACAGTTAAACACCGGGGAGCTGTTTTTT. This translates into CASSEEQLNTGELFF. V is TRBV6-1 and J is TRBJ2-2, with no clear D. CDR1 MNHNS and CDR2 SASEGT come from the germline V gene. The CDR3 is 15 residues long. The V end was cut by 1 base, the J end by 2 bases, with 8 bases between.

The chain couples TRBV10-3 to TRBJ2-7; 7 bases align to TRBD1. Trimming removed 0 bases from V and 12 bases from J; junction bases left unmatched: 2. CDR1 ENHRY and CDR2 SYGVKD come from the germline V gene. The CDR3 has 11 residues. The CDR3 loop is CAISESTGMYF. The DNA for the CDR3 is TGTGCCATCAGTGAGTCGACAGGGATGTACTTC.

The chain has TRBV9 and TRBJ2-7, with D perhaps TRBD2 (5 bases). Trimming cost V 0 bases and J 7 bases, with 20 bases left between them. The germline gives CDR1 SGDLS, CDR2 YYNGEE. The CDR3 has 16 residues. The CDR3 region is CASSVAAAAEAREQYF. The CDR3 nucleotides read TGTGCCAGCAGCGTAGCAGCAGCAGCGGAAGCTCGAGAGCAGTACTTC.

The chain employs TRBV30 and TRBJ1-5; D remains ambiguous. Trimming removed 0 bases at V and 1 base at J, with 10 bases between. The CDR3 sequence is 15 residues long. Germline V gene lookup returns CDR1 GTSNPN and CDR2 SVGIG (reference sequence). The CDR3 sequence: CAWSVFGESNQPQHF. DNA of the CDR3: TGTGCCTGGAGTGTTTTCGGGGAAAGCAATCAGCCCCAGCATTTT.

The chain recombines TRBV5-6 with TRBJ2-5; D is undetermined. CDR3 size: 15 residues. Trimming shortened V by 1 base and J by 2 bases, and 12 bases separated the two germline ends. Per germline, CDR1 SGHDT and CDR2 YYEEEE. Here the CDR3 reads CASSLRPDLQETQYF. The CDR3, as DNA: TGTGCCAGCAGCTTGAGGCCAGACCTACAAGAGACCCAGTACTTC.

The rearrangement links TRBV5-5 to TRBJ2-7; D remains unclear. There are 14 residues in the CDR3. Per germline, CDR1 SGHKS and CDR2 YYEKEE (reference sequence). The ends were cut back, 4 bases at V and 2 bases at J, with 13 bases in the middle. Written as DNA, the CDR3 is TGTGCCAGCAGCCCAACCGTTGGGGCCTACGAGCAGTACTTC. This codes for CASSPTVGAYEQYF.

The chain joins TRBV7-9 to TRBJ2-7; no clear D gene. The CDR3 runs 13 residues. Trimming left V 4 bases short and J 3 bases short, with 10 bases between. Looked up from germline, CDR1 is SEHNR and CDR2 is FQNEAQ (reference sequence). The CDR3 sequence: CASSSDWRYEQYF. CDR3 sequence (DNA): TGTGCCAGCAGCTCTGACTGGCGCTACGAGCAGTACTTC.

The CDR3 loop reads CASFFDETSGLDEQFF. In DNA form, the CDR3 reads TGTGCCAGCTTCTTCGACGAGACTAGCGGGCTGGATGAGCAGTTCTTC. The rearrangement joins TRBV2 to TRBJ2-1; 10 bases agree with TRBD2. The CDR3 consists of 16 residues. Germline V CDR1 and CDR2: SNHLY, FYNNEI. The J segment lost 8 bases and the V segment lost 8 bases, leaving 15 bases of the junction unmatched.

V gene TRBV11-3 combines with J gene TRBJ2-3; D gene ambiguous. V gave up 5 bases and J gave up 6 bases, with 9 bases separating them. Germline CDR1 SGHNT, CDR2 YENEEA. The CDR3 is 12 residues long. The CDR3 protein is CASSQGSDTQYF. In DNA, the CDR3 is TGTGCCAGCAGCCAAGGGTCCGATACGCAGTATTTT.

The genes are TRBV19 and TRBJ2-5; 7 bases fit TRBD1. The germline CDR1 and CDR2 sequences are LNHDA and SQIVND (reference sequence). The CDR3 runs 12 residues. The CDR3 reads CAGTVSRETQYF. CDR3 sequence (DNA): TGTGCAGGGACAGTATCGAGGGAGACCCAGTACTTC.

Of note for this clone: Other nucleotide sequences from this sample produce the same CDR3. The gene calls are TRBV7-9 and TRBJ2-7; unclear D gene. V lost 2 bases, J lost 1 base, and 6 bases lay in between. CDR1 SEHNR and CDR2 FQNEAQ come from the germline V gene (reference sequence). CDR3 size: 13 residues. The CDR3 DNA follows: TGTGCCAGCAGCTTATCTGAGTCCTACGAGCAGTACTTC. This gives the protein CASSLSESYEQYF.

Regarding this clone: This CDR3 is also generated by other DNA sequences in the sample. The V gene is TRBV13, the J gene TRBJ2-7; D gene uncertain. CDR3 length: 13 residues. V lost 0 bases, J lost 4 bases, and 7 bases lay in between. CDR1 is PRHDT and CDR2 is FYEKMQ in the germline V gene (reference sequence). The CDR3 DNA follows: TGTGCCAGCAGCTTAGGGGGGTCTTACGAGCAGTACTTC. Encoded protein: CASSLGGSYEQYF.